This TCR beta chain comes out of a study of CD8 T cells in ankylosing spondylitis. General study points: Ankylosing spondylitis blood appeared to carry a characteristic TCR beta motif of roughly eight highly homologous variants. Disease-linked clones reportedly showed significant enrichment in matched ankylosing spondylitis synovial fluid. Disease-linked clones were CD8+ and relatively rare in peripheral blood.

Making use of molecular barcodes, quantitative 5'-RACE generated TCR beta libraries. TCRdb re-called the 5' RACE reads with MiXCR, one entry per CDR3 protein. The sample has 39,000 or so distinct CDR3 sequences; approximately 3% are singletons. This clonotype was counted at least ten times. Its antigen remains unknown. This CDR3 comprises 15 residues. V lost 0 bases and J 4 bases, leaving 11 bases between the germline ends. The V gene's germline CDR1 is SGDLS and CDR2 YYNGEE. The material sequenced was blood, either unsorted or a sorted T cell fraction (not recorded which). This chain joins TRBV9 and TRBJ1-5; D gene uncertain. The receptor's source is a male donor with ankylosing spondylitis or in good health (not recorded which). CDR3 sequence reads: CASSVEDGWNQPQHF. Written as DNA, the CDR3 is TGTGCCAGCAGCGTAGAGGACGGTTGGAATCAGCCCCAGCATTTT.